One sample yielded the 2 T cell receptor beta chains listed below, sequenced in a study of blood T cells in healthy people across ages. A second PCR, run for roughly 7 to 12 cycles, used a sample-barcoded 5' primer plus a J-beta primer mix. From the 5' RACE reads, TCRdb called clonotypes with MiXCR, one entry per CDR3 protein. The sample yields some 700,000 distinct CDR3 sequences, 20% to 25% seen once. The source material was blood. The receptors were gathered from a man aged 65 to 85 in good health.

The chain is built from TRBV6-5 and TRBJ2-5, with D possibly being TRBD2 (6 bases). The end of the DNA is better explained by TRBJ2-1, so the J call may be wrong. CDR1 is MNHEY, CDR2 SVGAGI, per germline. The CDR3 is made up of 13 amino acids. CDR3 sequence: CASSYSGRGKQFF. The CDR3 DNA sequence: TGTGCCAGCAGTTACTCGGGCCGGGGGAAGCAGTTCTTC.

This clonotype was seen a handful of times. The V and J genes are TRBV6-1 and TRBJ2-7; TRBD1 matches at 9 bases. The CDR3 runs to 16 residues. CDR1 MNHNS and CDR2 SASEGT come from the germline V gene. Trimming removed 2 bases from V and 0 bases from J; junction bases left unmatched: 5. The CDR3 DNA reads as TGTGCCAGCAGTGAACTCGGGACAGGGAACTCCTACGAGCAGTACTTC. Its protein is CASSELGTGNSYEQYF.